This TCR beta chain stems from a study of cytomegalovirus exposure and HLA in healthy donors. Germline assignment: CDR1 LGHNA and CDR2 YNFKEQ. V dropped 1 base and J dropped 6 bases, with 10 bases sitting between them. This CDR3 contains 14 residues. With regard to this clone: Its antigen is unidentified.

Study-level findings and limits: Cytomegalovirus association was assigned to about 150 TCR beta chains.

The table came from immunoSEQ multiplex PCR; TCRdb's copy has only in-frame clones and leaves some out. The sample consists of 160,000 or so clones, 87% of them appearing once. The clonotype originates from a woman aged 25 to 39 in good health and CMV-seronegative. The sample taken for sequencing was PBMCs. V usage is TRBV4-2 and J usage is TRBJ1-5; no clear D gene. CDR3 region: CASSQGVSGQPQHF. CDR3 DNA: TGTGCCAGCAGCCAAGGAGTTTCGGGTCAGCCCCAGCATTTT.